A selection of T cell receptor beta chains follows, all from one sample in a study of cytomegalovirus exposure and HLA in healthy donors. The protocol was immunoSEQ multiplex PCR, while the TCRdb copy is restricted to in-frame clones and leaves out a portion. This sample has under 150,000 clones, with about 69% found just once. The sample was PBMCs. These receptors came from a young woman in good health and CMV-seronegative. Each CDR3 is given with its conserved first and last residue. The D gene is left open where the match is weak. Some rows have no size entry. The others give once, few or many, or a class for an expanded clone.

CDR3aa: CATSTTYSNQPQHF
CDR3nt: TGTGCCACCAGCACTACTTATAGCAATCAGCCCCAGCATTTT
d_gene: -
j_gene: TRBJ1-5
abundance: few
v_gene: TRBV15

CDR3aa: CASSNPDSTGELFF
CDR3nt: TGTGCCAGCAGTAACCCGGACAGCACCGGGGAGCTGTTTTTT
d_gene: -
j_gene: TRBJ2-2
abundance: once
v_gene: TRBV28

CDR3aa: CASSSDWTENEKLFF
CDR3nt: TGTGCCAGCAGCAGTGACTGGACAGAGAATGAAAAACTGTTTTTT
d_gene: -
j_gene: TRBJ1-4
abundance: -
v_gene: TRBV5-5

CDR3aa: CASSLVGGRGANVLTF
CDR3nt: TGTGCCAGCAGCTTAGTAGGCGGGAGGGGGGCCAACGTCCTGACTTTC
d_gene: TRBD2
j_gene: TRBJ2-6
abundance: once
v_gene: TRBV7-9

CDR3aa: CASSLGHSGNTIYF
CDR3nt: TGTGCCAGCAGCTTAGGACACTCTGGAAACACCATATATTTT
d_gene: -
j_gene: TRBJ1-3
abundance: -
v_gene: TRBV7-2

CDR3aa: CASTSVSYGELFF
CDR3nt: TGTGCCAGCACCTCCGTGAGCTACGGGGAGCTGTTTTTT
d_gene: -
j_gene: TRBJ2-2
abundance: -
v_gene: TRBV28

CDR3aa: CATSRYTGNTEAFF
CDR3nt: TGTGCCACCAGCAGATACACAGGGAACACTGAAGCTTTCTTT
d_gene: -
j_gene: TRBJ1-1
abundance: -
v_gene: TRBV15

CDR3aa: CASGHRQATSGNTIYF
CDR3nt: TGTGCCAGCGGACACCGACAGGCGACCTCTGGAAACACCATATATTTT
d_gene: -
j_gene: TRBJ1-3
abundance: few
v_gene: TRBV7-2

CDR3aa: CASSQSTGVDEKLFF
CDR3nt: TGTGCCAGCAGCCAATCGACAGGGGTTGATGAAAAACTGTTTTTT
d_gene: TRBD1
j_gene: TRBJ1-4
abundance: -
v_gene: TRBV9

CDR3aa: CASSLRVDSAQYF
CDR3nt: TGTGCCAGCAGCTTAAGGGTAGACTCAGCGCAGTATTTT
d_gene: -
j_gene: TRBJ2-3
abundance: -
v_gene: TRBV7-3

CDR3aa: CASTSWASNNEQFF
CDR3nt: TGTGCCAGCACCTCCTGGGCCTCGAACAATGAGCAGTTCTTC
d_gene: -
j_gene: TRBJ2-1
abundance: -
v_gene: TRBV6-1

CDR3aa: CASRGTGSNQPQHF
CDR3nt: TGCGCCAGCAGGGGGACAGGGAGCAATCAGCCCCAGCATTTT
d_gene: TRBD1
j_gene: TRBJ1-5
abundance: -
v_gene: TRBV4-1

CDR3aa: CASRRTGADYEQYF
CDR3nt: TGTGCCAGCAGGCGGACAGGGGCCGACTACGAGCAGTACTTC
d_gene: TRBD1
j_gene: TRBJ2-7
abundance: -
v_gene: TRBV5-6

CDR3aa: CASSQEATNEKLFF
CDR3nt: TGTGCCAGCAGTCAGGAGGCAACTAATGAAAAACTGTTTTTT
d_gene: -
j_gene: TRBJ1-4
abundance: -
v_gene: TRBV6-1

CDR3aa: CASSLDRTGRGETQYF
CDR3nt: TGTGCCAGCAGCTTGGATCGGACAGGGCGGGGGGAGACCCAGTACTTC
d_gene: -
j_gene: TRBJ2-5
abundance: once
v_gene: TRBV7-3

CDR3aa: CASSLALEGGGYEQYF
CDR3nt: TGTGCCAGCAGCTTAGCGTTGGAAGGGGGCGGCTACGAGCAGTACTTC
d_gene: TRBD1
j_gene: TRBJ2-7
abundance: -
v_gene: TRBV7-6

CDR3aa: CASSPGIVGGAITDTQYF
CDR3nt: TGTGCCAGCAGCCCCGGCATCGTCGGGGGGGCGATCACAGATACGCAGTATTTT
d_gene: TRBD2
j_gene: TRBJ2-3
abundance: -
v_gene: TRBV5-8

CDR3aa: CATTLTGGTEAFF
CDR3nt: TGTGCCACCACCCTGACAGGGGGCACTGAAGCTTTCTTT
d_gene: TRBD1
j_gene: TRBJ1-1
abundance: few
v_gene: TRBV19

CDR3aa: CASRDIYGYTF
CDR3nt: TGTGCCAGCAGGGACATCTATGGCTACACCTTC
d_gene: -
j_gene: TRBJ1-2
abundance: -
v_gene: TRBV5-8

CDR3aa: CASSSGDRRSSYEQYF
CDR3nt: TGTGCCAGCAGCTCGGGGGACAGGCGTAGCTCCTACGAGCAGTACTTC
d_gene: TRBD1
j_gene: TRBJ2-7
abundance: few
v_gene: TRBV5-4

CDR3aa: CASSATGSYEQYF
CDR3nt: TGTGCCAGCAGTGCGACAGGGTCCTACGAGCAGTACTTC
d_gene: TRBD1
j_gene: TRBJ2-7
abundance: -
v_gene: TRBV6-5

CDR3aa: CASSQEVATNYGYTF
CDR3nt: TGCGCCAGCAGCCAAGAGGTCGCTACTAACTATGGCTACACCTTC
d_gene: -
j_gene: TRBJ1-2
abundance: -
v_gene: TRBV4-1

CDR3aa: CASSPTLAGGRSYEQYF
CDR3nt: TGTGCCAGCAGCCCCACCCTAGCGGGGGGCCGATCCTACGAGCAGTACTTC
d_gene: TRBD2
j_gene: TRBJ2-7
abundance: -
v_gene: TRBV7-2

CDR3aa: CASSSRQVNQPQHF
CDR3nt: TGTGCCAGCAGTTCAAGACAGGTCAATCAGCCCCAGCATTTT
d_gene: -
j_gene: TRBJ1-5
abundance: -
v_gene: TRBV27

CDR3aa: CASSPRHDEKLFF
CDR3nt: TGTGCCAGCTCACCAAGACACGATGAAAAACTGTTTTTT
d_gene: -
j_gene: TRBJ1-4
abundance: -
v_gene: TRBV18

CDR3aa: CASSSTGDSTYEQYF
CDR3nt: TGTGCCAGTAGTTCGACTGGAGACAGTACCTACGAGCAGTACTTC
d_gene: -
j_gene: TRBJ2-7
abundance: -
v_gene: TRBV19

CDR3aa: CASSLRGSSSNQPQHF
CDR3nt: TGTGCCAGCAGTTTACGGGGGAGTAGCAGCAATCAGCCCCAGCATTTT
d_gene: -
j_gene: TRBJ1-5
abundance: -
v_gene: TRBV28

CDR3aa: CASSPSSGGAAGELFF
CDR3nt: TGTGCCAGCAGCCCCTCTAGCGGGGGGGCCGCCGGGGAGCTGTTTTTT
d_gene: TRBD2
j_gene: TRBJ2-2
abundance: -
v_gene: TRBV7-2

CDR3aa: CATPGQDGTEAFF
CDR3nt: TGTGCCACCCCAGGACAGGACGGTACTGAAGCTTTCTTT
d_gene: TRBD1
j_gene: TRBJ1-1
abundance: -
v_gene: TRBV28

CDR3aa: CASSYGQGLRPQHF
CDR3nt: TGTGCCAGCAGTTACGGGCAGGGATTGCGGCCCCAGCATTTT
d_gene: -
j_gene: TRBJ1-5
abundance: -
v_gene: TRBV6-6

CDR3aa: CASSYKGVSYNEQFF
CDR3nt: TGTGCCAGCAGTTACAAAGGGGTGTCCTACAATGAGCAGTTCTTC
d_gene: -
j_gene: TRBJ2-1
abundance: -
v_gene: TRBV6-6

CDR3aa: CASSPWGGDDNQPQHF
CDR3nt: TGTGCCAGCAGCCCTTGGGGGGGGGACGATAATCAGCCCCAGCATTTT
d_gene: -
j_gene: TRBJ1-5
abundance: -
v_gene: TRBV27

CDR3aa: CASSPVGGDTQYF
CDR3nt: TGTGCCAGTAGTCCTGTAGGAGGAGATACGCAGTATTTT
d_gene: -
j_gene: TRBJ2-3
abundance: -
v_gene: TRBV19